The source of this T cell receptor beta chain is a study of long-term antiretroviral therapy in people with HIV. Researchers ran immunoSEQ v3.0 at survey level. The table came from immunoSEQ multiplex PCR; TCRdb's copy has only in-frame clones and leaves some out. The sample carries about 22,000 clones, under 90% recorded once. The study drew at least one pre-ART and at least two post-ART PBMC samples from every donor. In the United States, treatment was given to all participants with HIV. The V and J ends lost 3 bases and 3 bases respectively, with 11 bases between them. The CDR3 is 14 amino acids. Looked up from germline, CDR1 is SGHTA and CDR2 is FQGNSA.

The sequencing here drew on unsorted PBMCs, taken 1.8 years before starting antiretroviral therapy. This chain links TRBV7-2 with TRBJ1-1, with D perhaps matching TRBD1 (5 bases). The TCR originated in a woman under 40 with HIV. CDR3 in amino acids: CASSLTLRDTEAFF. The CDR3 coding sequence is TGTGCCAGCAGCTTGACCCTCAGGGACACTGAAGCTTTCTTT.